The T cell receptor (beta chain) described here comes from a study of a mutant IDH1 vaccine in newly diagnosed glioma. Study at large: Every participant had undergone radiotherapy, temozolomide, or both before, and most underwent both. Study-wide results and limits: Pseudoprogression appeared independent of alterations in top peripheral clonotypes. Immune responses arising from the vaccine appeared in 80% to 95% of patients.

Profiled with immunoSEQ multiplex PCR; TCRdb holds only in-frame clones, not every one. The sample includes roughly 70,000 clones, around 88% of them seen just once. The time point denotes: baseline, week 1 (first vaccination visit). Treatment in this sample: pre-vaccination baseline after standard-of-care therapy. Donors harbored newly found WHO grade 3 or 4 IDH1-mutant, ATRX-lost astrocytomas. Of note for this clone: Its antigen is unidentified.

The CDR3 contains 15 residues. CDR1 is MGHRA, CDR2 YSYEKL, per germline. Trimming took 2 bases from V and 5 from J, leaving 16 bases between them. This rearrangement joins TRBV4-1 to TRBJ2-7; D gene uncertain. The sequence was obtained from a young woman with glioma. Some clones in this sample may be carry-over from other donors' samples. The sample here was peripheral blood mononuclear cells (PBMCs), taken from a glioma patient treated with radiotherapy, temozolomide or both. CDR3 nucleotide sequence: TGCGCCAGCAGCCAACAAACGACAATTCCCCACGAGCAGTACTTC. This gives the protein CASSQQTTIPHEQYF.